This T cell receptor beta chain was captured by sequencing in a study of monozygotic twins with inflammatory bowel disease. Per germline, CDR1 SNHLY and CDR2 FYNNEI. The CDR3 has 13 residues. From the 5' RACE reads, TCRdb lists one entry per CDR3 protein and no DNA. The repertoire shows under 350,000 distinct CDR3 sequences; the top ten hold about 5%. The sequencing sample was made of blood. The V and J genes are TRBV2 and TRBJ1-5; lacking DNA, the TRBD1 call made by TCRdb goes unchecked. This receptor was taken from a human donor with ulcerative colitis or Crohn's disease, or a healthy co-twin of an affected twin (not recorded which). CDR3: CASSDPGLQPQHF. Full variable domain (rest looked up from reference TRBV2 and TRBJ1-5): EPEVTQTPSHQVTQMGQEVILRCVPISNHLYFYWYRQILGQKVEFLVSFYNNEISEKSEIFDDQFSVERPDGSNFTLKIRSTKLEDSAMYFCASSDPGLQPQHFGDGTRLSIL.